The 25 T cell receptor beta chains given below trace back to one sample, sequenced in a study of OX40 agonist ivuxolimab in advanced cancers. The repertoire was sequenced with immunoSEQ multiplex PCR; TCRdb's copy has only in-frame clones and lacks some. The data show approximately 81,000 clones, with around 89% seen just once and 0.45% to 0.55% held by the top ten. The input for sequencing was CD4+ or CD8+ T cells sorted from blood, taken in a trial of the OX40 agonist ivuxolimab. The receptor set was obtained from an adult with an advanced solid tumor such as melanoma, head and neck, liver or kidney cancer.

The rearrangement joins TRBV6-6 to TRBJ1-1; TRBD1 might be the D (5 bases). The V end lost 5 bases, the J end lost 2 bases, and 12 bases lay between the germline ends. The CDR3 totals 14 residues. Germline CDR1 reads MNHNY; CDR2 reads SVGAGI (reference sequence). This CDR3 reads CASSNKDTNTEAFF. CDR3 sequence (DNA): TGTGCCAGCAGTAACAAGGACACAAACACTGAAGCTTTCTTT.

The gene calls are TRBV19 and TRBJ1-1, with TRBD1 as a possible D gene (6 bases). Per the germline V gene, CDR1 is LNHDA and CDR2 is SQIVND (reference sequence). V shed 6 bases and J shed 4 bases, with 18 bases lying between them. This CDR3 has 15 residues. The CDR3 spells CASSPNRGPGTEAFF. In DNA, the CDR3 is TGTGCCAGTAGCCCAAACCGGGGGCCGGGCACTGAAGCTTTCTTT. Combining the CDR3 with reference TRBV19 and TRBJ1-1 gives the whole variable domain DGGITQSPKYLFRKEGQNVTLSCEQNLNHDAMYWYRQDPGQGLRLIYYSQIVNDFQKGDIAEGYSVSREKKESFPLTVTSAQKNPTAFYLCASSPNRGPGTEAFFGQGTRLTVV.

V is TRBV18 and J is TRBJ2-7; tentative D call: TRBD2 (5 bases). The CDR3 is 14 amino acids. The V and J ends lost 0 bases and 0 bases respectively, with 6 bases between them. CDR1 KGHSH and CDR2 LQKENI come from the germline V gene. The CDR3 DNA follows: TGTGCCAGCTCACCACCGGGAGACTCCTACGAGCAGTACTTC. Translated, it gives CASSPPGDSYEQYF.

The chain recombines TRBV7-9 with TRBJ2-1; weak D call: TRBD1 (5 bases). CDR1 SEHNR and CDR2 FQNEAQ come from the germline V gene (reference sequence). The CDR3 is 15 amino acids. The V end lost 6 bases, the J end lost 1 base, and 13 bases lay between the germline ends. CDR3 sequence reads: CASSQQGSSYNEQFF. CDR3 nucleotides: TGTGCCAGCAGTCAGCAGGGTTCTTCCTACAATGAGCAGTTCTTC.

This chain links TRBV5-1 with TRBJ1-3; 7 bases align to TRBD1. There are 16 residues in the CDR3. CDR1 is SGHRS and CDR2 is YFSETQ in the germline V gene. V lost 5 bases and J lost 0; bases outside the gene matches: 8. The CDR3 nucleotides read TGCGCCAGCAGTCGACAGGGCCCTTCCTCTGGAAACACCATATATTTT. This codes for CASSRQGPSSGNTIYF.

Of note for this clone: At one boundary the junction diverges from the germline segment, which might be a read error. V gene TRBV7-7 combines with J gene TRBJ1-4; D might be TRBD1 (5 bases). Germline CDR1 SSHAT, CDR2 FNYEAQ (reference sequence). The CDR3 consists of 13 residues. CDR3 amino acids: CASSRGVGEKLFF. DNA for the CDR3: TGTGCTAGCAGCCGGGGGGTCGGTGAAAAACTGTTTTTT.

The genes are TRBV5-5 and TRBJ1-5, with D perhaps matching TRBD1 (6 bases). Trimming left V 4 bases short and J 6 bases short, with 11 bases between. Germline V gives CDR1 SGHKS, CDR2 YYEKEE (reference sequence). This CDR3 is 13 amino acids long. The CDR3 is CASSQTGGQPQHF. The CDR3 DNA reads TGTGCCAGCAGCCAGACAGGTGGTCAGCCCCAGCATTTT.

V is TRBV28 and J is TRBJ1-2; no definite D call. Deletions cut 6 bases from V and 1 base from J, with 15 bases between. This CDR3 comprises 15 residues. Germline loops: CDR1 MDHEN, CDR2 SYDVKM. Here the CDR3 DNA reads TGTGCCAGCAGCCAACAAATGGAGATTAACTATGGCTACACCTTC. This translates into CASSQQMEINYGYTF.

This rearrangement joins TRBV11-2 to TRBJ2-7; the D gene could be TRBD1 or TRBD2 (5 bases each). V lost 8 bases to trimming and J lost 2 bases, with 13 bases between them. From germline, CDR1 is SGHAT and CDR2 FQNNGV. The CDR3 loop spans 13 amino acids. The chain's CDR3 is CASSRDRAYEQYF. The CDR3 DNA reads as TGTGCCAGCTCCCGGGACCGAGCCTACGAGCAGTACTTC.

Points on this clone: Other DNA sequences in this specimen translate into the identical CDR3. This chain joins TRBV27 and TRBJ1-1, with 7 bases matching TRBD1. V shed 8 bases and J 1 base; nucleotides not matched to a gene: 4. CDR3 size: 13 residues. The germline V gene has CDR1 MNHEY and CDR2 SMNVEV (reference sequence). The CDR3 DNA sequence: TGTGCCAGCCGGGACAGAAAGAACACTGAAGCTTTCTTT. Translated: CASRDRKNTEAFF.

The chain uses TRBV18 and TRBJ1-6; perhaps TRBD1 as D (5 bases). Germline V gene data show CDR1 as KGHSH and CDR2 as LQKENI. The germline V and J ends were trimmed by 6 bases and 7 bases, with 19 bases remaining between them. This CDR3 is built from 16 residues. CDR3 amino acids: CASSQAPGPTNSPLHF. The CDR3 nucleotides read TGTGCCAGCTCGCAAGCACCGGGACCGACAAATTCACCCCTCCACTTT.

This clone was counted only a few times. The genes are TRBV5-4 and TRBJ2-1, with 7 nucleotides matching TRBD2. Germline V gene lookup returns CDR1 SGHNT and CDR2 YYREEE (reference sequence). J was trimmed by 1 base and V by 1 base; bases with no gene match: 2. The CDR3 runs to 15 residues. The chain's CDR3 is CASSLNGGSYNEQFF. The CDR3, as DNA: TGTGCCAGCAGCTTGAACGGGGGGTCCTACAATGAGCAGTTCTTC.

The gene calls are TRBV6-5 and TRBJ1-2; a weak D match, TRBD1 (5 bases). Between the trimmed V and J ends, which lost 7 bases and 1 base, there was a span of 10 bases. The CDR3 loop spans 13 amino acids. Germline CDR1 MNHEY, CDR2 SVGAGI. Written as DNA, the CDR3 is TGTGCCAGCATAGACAGCCTTAACTATGGCTACACCTTC. As protein: CASIDSLNYGYTF.

A note on this clone: The conserved closing phenylalanine or tryptophan is absent in this CDR3, likely reflecting a read error. CDR3 coding DNA: TGTGCCAGCAGCCAGACAGGGTTAGATTCACCCCTCCACCTT. Its protein is CASSQTGLDSPLHL. This rearrangement joins TRBV5-8 to TRBJ1-6; the match to TRBD1 covers 7 bases. CDR3 length: 14 residues. The V gene end was trimmed by 4 bases and the J gene end by 8 bases; junction bases not matched to a gene: 6. Germline V CDR1 and CDR2: SGHTS, YDEGEE.

To note about this clone: The junction departs from germline at one end; a sequencing error may be responsible. This chain joins TRBV19 and TRBJ1-4; TRBD1 matches 7 bases. From germline, CDR1 is LNHDA and CDR2 SQIVND (reference sequence). This CDR3 comprises 16 residues. CDR3 region: CASRIGGSATNEKLFF. The CDR3 DNA follows: TGTGCCAGTAGGATAGGGGGCTCGGCAACTAATGAAAAACTGTTTTTT.

This chain connects TRBV2 to TRBJ1-1; D remains unclear. CDR1 and CDR2 from the germline V gene are SNHLY and FYNNEI. The CDR3 runs 13 residues. Trimming removed 5 bases at V and 1 base at J, with 8 bases between. CDR3 coding DNA: TGTGCCAGCAGTACCCAGGAGAACACTGAAGCTTTCTTT. Protein sequence: CASSTQENTEAFF.

V and J are TRBV11-2 and TRBJ2-7; tentative D call: TRBD1 (5 bases). The CDR3 runs to 18 residues. The V gene's germline CDR1 is SGHAT and CDR2 FQNNGV. V lost 1 base and J 6 bases, leaving 25 bases between the germline ends. The CDR3 loop reads CASSLAFRWGRTIVEQYF. CDR3 DNA: TGTGCCAGCAGCTTAGCATTCCGGTGGGGCCGGACAATCGTCGAGCAGTACTTC.

The V call is TRBV6-5, the J call TRBJ1-6; 9 nucleotides line up with TRBD1. J lost 9 bases, V lost 8 bases, and 11 bases had no gene match. Germline lookup yields CDR1 MNHEY and CDR2 SVGAGI. This CDR3 has 15 residues. CDR3 nucleotides: TGTGCCAGCGCCTGGACAGGGGTTCCCCGTTCACCCCTCCACTTT. Protein: CASAWTGVPRSPLHF.

The count of this clone is one. V usage is TRBV4-2 and J usage is TRBJ2-7; TRBD1 might be the D (6 bases). CDR3 length: 12 amino acids. The ends were cut back, 5 bases at V and 6 bases at J, with 11 bases in the middle. Germline CDR1 reads LGHNA; CDR2 reads YNFKEQ. The CDR3 loop reads CASSLVGGEQYF. The CDR3 nucleotides read TGTGCCAGCAGCTTGGTAGGGGGCGAGCAGTACTTC.

The chain links TRBV5-1 to TRBJ1-5; D call uncertain. The ends were cut back, 5 bases at V and 0 bases at J, with 15 bases in the middle. This CDR3 comprises 16 residues. The germline V gene has CDR1 SGHRS and CDR2 YFSETQ. DNA for the CDR3: TGCGCCAGCAGTGAGGGAACAGCAAATAGCAATCAGCCCCAGCATTTT. Translation: CASSEGTANSNQPQHF.

The chain couples TRBV5-6 to TRBJ2-7, with 11 bases lining up with TRBD1. V trimming: 4 bases; J trimming: 5 bases; junction bases outside the gene matches: 14. The CDR3 has 17 amino acids. Per germline, CDR1 SGHDT and CDR2 YYEEEE. This CDR3 is CASSKDPRTGGYNEQYF. The CDR3 bases are TGTGCCAGCAGCAAGGATCCTAGGACAGGGGGCTATAACGAGCAGTACTTC.

This chain joins TRBV11-2 and TRBJ2-6; 10 bases are a match to TRBD1. After removal of 5 bases from V and 0 bases from J, the junction contained 4 bases not matched to a gene. Germline loops: CDR1 SGHAT, CDR2 FQNNGV. This CDR3 contains 17 residues. The CDR3 sequence is CASSPGTGVSGANVLTF. Here the CDR3 DNA reads TGTGCCAGCAGCCCAGGGACAGGGGTCTCTGGGGCCAACGTCCTGACTTTC. Looking up the rest from reference TRBV11-2 and TRBJ2-6 gives the full variable domain: EAGVAQSPRYKIIEKRQSVAFWCNPISGHATLYWYQQILGQGPKLLIQFQNNGVVDDSQLPKDRFSAERLKGVDSTLKIQPAKLEDSAVYLCASSPGTGVSGANVLTFGAGSRLTVL.

The chain couples TRBV27 to TRBJ1-4; no clear D gene. V was shortened by 4 bases and J by 0 bases, with 12 bases between the two germline ends. Germline values: CDR1 MNHEY, CDR2 SMNVEV (reference sequence). The CDR3 has 16 amino acids. The CDR3 region is CASSWEGMPTNEKLFF. For the CDR3, the DNA is TGTGCCAGCAGTTGGGAGGGAATGCCAACTAATGAAAAACTGTTTTTT. The variable domain in full, with the rest retrieved from reference TRBV27 and TRBJ1-4, is EAQVTQNPRYLITVTGKKLTVTCSQNMNHEYMSWYRQDPGLGLRQIYYSMNVEVTDKGDVPEGYKVSRKEKRNFPLILESPSPNQTSLYFCASSWEGMPTNEKLFFGSGTQLSVL.

This sequence joins TRBV5-1 and TRBJ1-4; D remains ambiguous. Per the germline V gene, CDR1 is SGHRS and CDR2 is YFSETQ. Trimming took 4 bases from V and 0 from J, leaving 10 bases between them. This CDR3 contains 15 residues. The DNA of the CDR3 is TGCGCCAGCAGCGCGGGCCTTGCAACTAATGAAAAACTGTTTTTT. It encodes CASSAGLATNEKLFF. Full variable domain (remainder filled in from reference TRBV5-1 and TRBJ1-4): KAGVTQTPRYLIKTRGQQVTLSCSPISGHRSVSWYQQTPGQGLQFLFEYFSETQRNKGNFPGRFSGRQFSNSRSEMNVSTLELGDSALYLCASSAGLATNEKLFFGSGTQLSVL.

The chain has TRBV15 and TRBJ1-3; no definite D call. This CDR3 has 14 amino acids. Germline CDR1 reads LNHNV; CDR2 reads YYDKDF (reference sequence). With 0 bases removed from V and 7 bases from J, the gap between germline ends came to 10 bases. The CDR3 sequence is CATSRDPGENTIYF. The DNA of the CDR3 is TGTGCCACCAGCAGAGATCCCGGTGAGAACACCATATATTTT.